These T cell receptor beta chains were read from a single sample in a study of cytomegalovirus exposure and HLA in healthy donors. Data came from immunoSEQ multiplex PCR; TCRdb stores just in-frame clones and leaves some out. The data show approximately 200,000 clones, 88% seen once. Sequenced: PBMCs. Source of these receptors: a woman aged 18-30 years in good health and CMV-seronegative. Each CDR3 is given with its conserved first and last residue. A D gene is named only where the DNA matches it firmly. Clone size is stated in some rows and not others, as once, few, many or a class when expanded.

v_gene	j_gene	d_gene	abundance	CDR3nt	CDR3aa
TRBV7-2	TRBJ2-3	NA	NA	TGTGCCAGCAGCCGCGGACTACGCACAGATACGCAGTATTTT	CASSRGLRTDTQYF
TRBV7-8	TRBJ2-5	NA	NA	TGTGCCAGCAGCTTAGTCTACCAGGGGGGGACCCAGTACTTC	CASSLVYQGGTQYF
TRBV5-6	TRBJ2-1	NA	NA	TGTGCCAGCAGCTTGGACTCTAGGGGATTTGAGCAGTTCTTC	CASSLDSRGFEQFF
TRBV27	TRBJ2-1	NA	NA	TGTGCCAGCAGTTTTTTCTTGAGTATCAATGAGCAGTTCTTC	CASSFFLSINEQFF
TRBV13	TRBJ2-7	TRBD1	NA	TGTGCCAGCAGCGCAGGACGGGACAGGGGACCTACCTACGAGCAGTACTTC	CASSAGRDRGPTYEQYF
TRBV27	TRBJ1-2	TRBD1	once	TGTGCCAGCAGTTTATGGCAGGGGGCAGATGGCTACACCTTC	CASSLWQGADGYTF
TRBV19	TRBJ1-4	NA	NA	TGTGCCAGTTGTTCCCGTACAGGGAATGAAAAACTGTTTTTT	CASCSRTGNEKLFF
TRBV28	TRBJ1-2	TRBD1	NA	TGTGCCAGCAGGCTGACAGGGGAGGGCTACACCTTC	CASRLTGEGYTF
TRBV7-9	TRBJ2-3	TRBD2	NA	TGTGCCAGCAGAGAGTGGACTAGCGTTACAGATACGCAGTATTTT	CASREWTSVTDTQYF
TRBV25-1	TRBJ2-7	NA	NA	TGTGCCAGCAGCCCGGGACTCCGAGCTTTCAAGCAGTACTTC	CASSPGLRAFKQYF
TRBV6-1	TRBJ2-7	TRBD2	NA	TGTGCCAGCAGTTTAACTAGCGCCAGCTCCTACGAGCAGTACTTC	CASSLTSASSYEQYF
TRBV27	TRBJ2-7	TRBD2	NA	TGTGCCAGCAGTTTAACCTGGACTAGCGGCGACGAGCAGTACTTC	CASSLTWTSGDEQYF
TRBV27	TRBJ2-1	NA	NA	TGTGCCAGCAGTTCAGGGCTAGGGGATTACAATGAGCAGTTCTTC	CASSSGLGDYNEQFF
TRBV6-6	TRBJ2-7	NA	NA	TGTGCCAGCAGTTACGGGGACACCCGTAACGAGCAGTACTTC	CASSYGDTRNEQYF
TRBV6-6	TRBJ2-7	TRBD2	NA	TGTGCCAGCACCGAACTCGGGGGGGTAAGCCACGAGCAGTACTTC	CASTELGGVSHEQYF
TRBV5-1	TRBJ2-7	NA	NA	TGCGCCAGCAGCTTGCAGGACTTCTACTCCTACGAGCAGTACTTC	CASSLQDFYSYEQYF
TRBV28	TRBJ1-2	NA	NA	TGTGCCAGCAGAATTCGGGGGGGGGCAGGGTATGGCTACACCTTC	CASRIRGGAGYGYTF
TRBV28	TRBJ1-1	NA	NA	TGTGCCAGCAGTCCCATCGGGAGCATCCGTATACTGAACACTGAAGCTTTCTTT	CASSPIGSIRILNTEAFF
TRBV7-8	TRBJ2-2	TRBD2	NA	TGTGCCAGCAGCTCACTAGCGGGAGGGGTCACCGGGGAGCTGTTTTTT	CASSSLAGGVTGELFF
TRBV7-9	TRBJ2-7	TRBD1	NA	TGTGCCAGCAGCCCGTGGGGGGGACAGGGTTGGGACTACGAGCAGTACTTC	CASSPWGGQGWDYEQYF
TRBV4-1	TRBJ2-1	TRBD1	NA	TGCGCCAGCAGCTACCCGGGACAGGGGTTCAATGAGCAGTTCTTC	CASSYPGQGFNEQFF
TRBV28	TRBJ2-7	NA	NA	TGTGCCAGCAGTTTGGGTAGCGAGTACTCCTACGAGCAGTACTTC	CASSLGSEYSYEQYF
TRBV6-6	TRBJ2-7	NA	NA	TGTGCCAGCAGTTACGGGCCAGTCTCCTACGAGCAGTACTTC	CASSYGPVSYEQYF
TRBV19	TRBJ2-7	TRBD1	NA	TGTGCCAGTAGTACCCTGACAGGGGACCTACCCGAGCAGTACTTC	CASSTLTGDLPEQYF
TRBV6-5	TRBJ1-1	TRBD1	NA	TGTGCCAGCAGTCCCAGGTCCAACAGGGGCACTGAAGCTTTCTTT	CASSPRSNRGTEAFF
TRBV19	TRBJ2-1	TRBD2	NA	TGTGCCAGTAGTTTACTAGCGGAATACAATGAGCAGTTCTTC	CASSLLAEYNEQFF
TRBV5-8	TRBJ2-3	NA	NA	TGTGCCAGCAGCCCCCGAGTTCCAGATACGCAGTATTTT	CASSPRVPDTQYF
TRBV7-8	TRBJ2-2	NA	NA	TGTGCCAGCAGCTTACGGCCAGCGGGCACCGGGGAGCTGTTTTTT	CASSLRPAGTGELFF
TRBV27	TRBJ2-7	TRBD1	NA	TGTGCCAGCAGGAGCCGGGACAGGGGGATTTACGAGCAGTACTTC	CASRSRDRGIYEQYF
TRBV28	TRBJ2-2	TRBD2	NA	TGTGCCAGCAATCCCTGGGGGCGGGAGGCGAACACCGGGGAGCTGTTTTTT	CASNPWGREANTGELFF
TRBV9	TRBJ1-2	TRBD1	NA	TGTGCCAGCAGCCCCCGACAGGGAACTAACTATGGCTACACCTTC	CASSPRQGTNYGYTF
TRBV30	TRBJ2-3	NA	NA	TGTGCCTGGAGTGCGGGGACAGATACGCAGTATTTT	CAWSAGTDTQYF
TRBV28	TRBJ2-5	NA	NA	TGTGCCAGCAGTTTAACAATGGAGACCCAGTACTTC	CASSLTMETQYF
TRBV5-1	TRBJ1-5	TRBD1	few	TGCGCCAGCAGCTTGGATGGACAGGGCAATCAGCCCCAGCATTTT	CASSLDGQGNQPQHF
TRBV29-1	TRBJ2-7	NA	once	TGCAGCGTTGAAGTGGGGCGGGAGCAGTACTTC	CSVEVGREQYF
TRBV6-5	TRBJ1-2	TRBD1	NA	TGTGCCAGCAGTTACAGCCGGGACAGGGGCCTCTATGGCTACACCTTC	CASSYSRDRGLYGYTF
TRBV23-1	TRBJ2-5	NA	NA	TGCGCCAGCAGCCGCGACAAAAACAGAGAGACCCAGTACTTC	CASSRDKNRETQYF
TRBV28	TRBJ2-7	TRBD1	NA	TGTGCCAGCACCCCCACAGGGGCCTATTCCTACGAGCAGTACTTC	CASTPTGAYSYEQYF
TRBV11-2	TRBJ2-1	TRBD2	NA	TGTGCCAGCAGCTTGCGTCTTCGCGGGAGGGCGGACAATGAGCAGTTCTTC	CASSLRLRGRADNEQFF
TRBV9	TRBJ2-1	TRBD2	NA	TGTGCCAGCAGCCGTATGGCGGGAGTGACCTACAATGAGCAGTTCTTC	CASSRMAGVTYNEQFF
TRBV7-9	TRBJ1-1	TRBD1	NA	TGTGCCAGCAGCTGGGGGACAGCGAACACTGAAGCTTTCTTT	CASSWGTANTEAFF
TRBV7-2	TRBJ1-5	TRBD1	NA	TGTGCCAGCAGCTTTACCACAGGGGGCCTCAATCAGCCCCAGCATTTT	CASSFTTGGLNQPQHF
TRBV5-4	TRBJ2-3	TRBD2	NA	TGTGCCAGCAGCTCCGGGACTAGCGGGTACAGCACAGATACGCAGTATTTT	CASSSGTSGYSTDTQYF
TRBV19	TRBJ1-5	NA	NA	TGTGCCAGTGGAGTCTCGGGTTCGCAGCCCCAGCATTTT	CASGVSGSQPQHF
TRBV7-9	TRBJ1-2	NA	NA	TGTGCCAGCAGCCCTGGTAGGGGTAACTATGGCTACACCTTC	CASSPGRGNYGYTF
TRBV28	TRBJ1-2	NA	NA	TGTGCCAGCAGTAACAGGGCCTACTATGGCTACACCTTC	CASSNRAYYGYTF
TRBV5-6	TRBJ1-5	TRBD1	few	TGTGCCAGCAGCTTGACAGGGGGTGGTAATCAGCCCCAGCATTTT	CASSLTGGGNQPQHF
TRBV18	TRBJ1-4	NA	NA	TGTGCCAGCTCACCACTTGCCGCGGATCTTAATGAAAAACTGTTTTTT	CASSPLAADLNEKLFF
TRBV2	TRBJ1-3	TRBD1	NA	TGTGCCAGCAAATACAGGGGTTCTGGAAACACCATATATTTT	CASKYRGSGNTIYF
TRBV5-5	TRBJ2-1	TRBD1	NA	TGTGCCAGCAGCTCGGACAGGGAGTCCGATGAGCAGTTCTTC	CASSSDRESDEQFF
TRBV10-3	TRBJ2-5	TRBD1	NA	TGTGCCATCAGTGAGTCACGGGGGACAGGGTTACAAGAGACCCAGTACTTC	CAISESRGTGLQETQYF
TRBV11-2	TRBJ2-1	NA	NA	TGTGCCAGCAGCCAGATGGAGGATGAGCAGTTCTTC	CASSQMEDEQFF
TRBV6-6	TRBJ1-1	NA	NA	TGTGCCACGCACAAAGTGGCCACTGAAGCTTTCTTT	CATHKVATEAFF